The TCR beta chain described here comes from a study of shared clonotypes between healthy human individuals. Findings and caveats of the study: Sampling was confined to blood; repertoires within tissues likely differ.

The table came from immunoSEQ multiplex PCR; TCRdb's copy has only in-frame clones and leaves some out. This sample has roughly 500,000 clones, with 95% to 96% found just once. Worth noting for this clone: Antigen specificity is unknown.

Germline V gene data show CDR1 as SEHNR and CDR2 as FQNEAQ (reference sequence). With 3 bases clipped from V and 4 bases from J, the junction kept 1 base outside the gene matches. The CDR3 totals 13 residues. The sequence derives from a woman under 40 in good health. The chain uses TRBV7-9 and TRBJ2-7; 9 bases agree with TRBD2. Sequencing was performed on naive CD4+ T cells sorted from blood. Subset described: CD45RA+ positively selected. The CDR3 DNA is TGTGCCAGCAGCTTGACTAGCGGTTACGAGCAGTACTTC. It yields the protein CASSLTSGYEQYF.